These 2 T cell receptor beta chains came from one sample sequenced in a study of cytomegalovirus exposure and HLA in healthy donors. PCR involved 60 Vbeta and 13 Jbeta primers. Assay used: immunoSEQ multiplex PCR; TCRdb lists only in-frame clones, some missing. The repertoire holds under 250,000 clones, with about 80% as singletons. Material: PBMCs. All receptors come from a woman in her 30s in good health and CMV-seropositive.

V and J are TRBV4-1 and TRBJ1-4; 7 bases fit TRBD1. The V gene's germline CDR1 is MGHRA and CDR2 YSYEKL. V gave up 1 base and J gave up 4 bases; unmatched junction bases: 3. The CDR3 loop spans 15 amino acids. The CDR3 DNA reads TGCGCCAGCAGCCAAGTACGACAGGGTAATGAAAAACTGTTTTTT. Protein: CASSQVRQGNEKLFF.

The rearrangement links TRBV7-9 to TRBJ2-1; 9 nucleotides line up with TRBD2. V shed 2 bases and J 14 bases; nucleotides not matched to a gene: 7. The length of the CDR3 is 13 residues. CDR1 is SEHNR and CDR2 is FQNEAQ in the germline V gene (reference sequence). The CDR3 bases are TGTGCCAGCAGCTTACCTAGCGGGGCGGGGAAGTTCTTC. Its translation is CASSLPSGAGKFF.